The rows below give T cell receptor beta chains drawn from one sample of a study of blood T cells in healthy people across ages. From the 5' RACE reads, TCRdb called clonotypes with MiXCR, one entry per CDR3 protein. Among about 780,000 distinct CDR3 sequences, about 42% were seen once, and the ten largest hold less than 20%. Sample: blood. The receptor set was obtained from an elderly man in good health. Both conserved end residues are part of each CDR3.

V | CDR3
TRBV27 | CASSPHLRQQETQYF
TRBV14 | CASSLRGQRGHYGEQYF
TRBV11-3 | CASSLPALSGANVLTF
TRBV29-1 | CSVHGTGVKGEQYF
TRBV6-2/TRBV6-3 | CASKGYGQGNTEAFF
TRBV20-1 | CSARDLRGTYNEQFF
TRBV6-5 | CASSYSTGGGTDTQYF
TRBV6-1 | CASRDRGATEETQYF
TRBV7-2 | CASSFSGTASYEQYF
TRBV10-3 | CAISIPDRGELFF
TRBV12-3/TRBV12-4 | CASSKAPPATEQFF
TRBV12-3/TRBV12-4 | CASNTGTGGGGELFF
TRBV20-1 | CSGQRASGSVNEQFF
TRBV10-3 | CAISEGSGSGDEQYF
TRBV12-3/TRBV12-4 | CASGTTGGGGPYEQYF
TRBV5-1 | CASSLGTRDSQFF
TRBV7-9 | CASSLGSGQAQNYGYTF
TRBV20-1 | CSVGGPRTDTQYF
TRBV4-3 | CASSQTPSSGGRDTQYF
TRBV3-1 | CASSQQTSGSTDTQYF
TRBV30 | CAWMGAGGYTF
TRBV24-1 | CATSVLNTFCEQFF
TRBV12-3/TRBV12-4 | CAISRSGDRETQYF
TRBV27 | CASGTGESDEQFF
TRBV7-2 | CASSLGVGLARGYEQYF
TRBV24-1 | CATSDRPGQGRETQYF
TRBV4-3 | CASSQDAGAINIQYF
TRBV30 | CAWSTEIENEQYF
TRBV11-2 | CASSPRQSQENTEAFF
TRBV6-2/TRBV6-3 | CASSFLQGASHEQYF
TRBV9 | CASSAAGLADTQYF
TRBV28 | CASRGGYCQPQHF
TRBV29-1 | CSAQAGVPADTQYF
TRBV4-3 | CASSPYTSGVTDTQYF
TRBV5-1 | CASSLRLQGEKLFF
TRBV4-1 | CASSQGTSKAYEQYF
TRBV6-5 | CASSYTRGVDTQYF
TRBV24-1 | CATSDSRLLAGNNEQFF
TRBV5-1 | CASSLNPGGDNEQFF
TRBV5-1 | CASSFGQGNNEQFF
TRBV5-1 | CASMEGTSTGELFF
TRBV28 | CASSLWGADEQYF
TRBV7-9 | CASSHRDQGTEAFF
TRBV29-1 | CSVGISSYNEQFF
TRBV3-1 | CASSQDLAGLAGAETQYF
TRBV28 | CASRRTGPYEQYF
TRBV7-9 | CASSHPPGQATYNEQFF
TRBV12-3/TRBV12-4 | CASSLDLEGYEQYF
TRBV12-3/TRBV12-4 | CASSPRAQETQYF
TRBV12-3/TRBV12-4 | CASRVYNEQFF
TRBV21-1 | CASSITDGGEKKLFF
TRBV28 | CASSRTPDGNIQYF
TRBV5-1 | CASSTLPGRSYNEQFF
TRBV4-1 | CASSPGLAGTNEQFF